Following are 9 T cell receptor beta chains from one sample sequenced in a study of blood T cells in healthy people across ages. For the second PCR, which ran for about 6 to 12 cycles, a sample-barcoded 5' primer and a J-beta primer mix were used. TCRdb processed the 5' RACE reads anew with MiXCR; each CDR3 protein has one entry. The sample lists 450,000 to 700,000 distinct CDR3 sequences, 27% occurring once. The sample consisted of blood. The receptor set was obtained from a woman in her seventies in good health.

The V and J genes are TRBV4-3 and TRBJ2-3; 13 positions match TRBD2. CDR3 length equals 18 residues. Per the germline V gene, CDR1 is LGHNA and CDR2 is YSLEER. J gave up 4 bases and V 0 bases, and 7 bases lay outside the gene matches. The CDR3 region is CASSQEPTSGGLADTQYF. Here the CDR3 DNA reads TGCGCCAGCAGCCAAGAACCGACTAGCGGGGGGTTAGCAGATACGCAGTATTTT.

This clonotype was seen a handful of times. This sequence joins TRBV6-1 and TRBJ2-2, with D perhaps TRBD2 (7 bases). Per germline, CDR1 MNHNS and CDR2 SASEGT. Trimming removed 7 bases from V and 5 bases from J, with 17 bases in between. There are 15 residues in the CDR3. CDR3 loop: CASKGGASITGELFF. The CDR3 region has the DNA TGTGCCAGCAAAGGGGGGGCATCAATTACCGGGGAGCTGTTTTTT.

J is TRBJ2-7 and V is TRBV25-1; TRBD2 agrees at 10 bases. Matching the DNA end better, TRBJ2-1 makes the J call doubtful. Germline CDR1 is MGHDK and CDR2 is SYGVNS. The CDR3 length is 14 residues. CDR3 nucleotide sequence: TGTGCCAGCAGTGGAGCGGGGGGGCTCAATGAGCAGTTCTTC. Amino acids: CASSGAGGLNEQFF.

The V gene is TRBV4-1, the J gene TRBJ2-7, with D possibly matching TRBD1 (6 bases). Trimming took 4 bases from V and 2 from J, leaving 12 bases between them. Germline lookup yields CDR1 MGHRA and CDR2 YSYEKL. The CDR3 loop spans 14 amino acids. The CDR3, as DNA: TGCGCCAGCAGCCCAGAGGACAGAACCTACGAGCAGTACTTC. Translated: CASSPEDRTYEQYF.

This clonotype was counted a few times. CDR3 sequence reads: CASSEGGGGNSPLHF. DNA for the CDR3: TGTGCCAGCAGCGAGGGGGGCGGGGGGAATTCACCCCTCCACTTT. The rearrangement uses TRBV9 and TRBJ1-6; D is perhaps TRBD1 (6 bases). CDR3 length: 15 amino acids. V lost 3 bases and J lost 7, with 14 bases in between. In germline, CDR1 is SGDLS, CDR2 YYNGEE.

Of note for this clonotype: The CDR3 end shows no conserved phenylalanine or tryptophan, and so a read error is likely. The chain couples TRBV27 to TRBJ2-2; D might be TRBD1 (5 bases). This CDR3 comprises 14 residues. With 6 bases removed from V and 5 bases from J, the gap between germline ends came to 13 bases. CDR1 and CDR2 (germline): MNHEY, SMNVEV (reference sequence). The CDR3 nucleotides read TGTGCCAGCAGCCCCAGGGCACAAACCGGGGAGCTGTTTCTT. It yields the protein CASSPRAQTGELFL.

This clonotype was seen a handful of times. The CDR3 region is CATSRDPAKQYF. CDR3 DNA sequence: TGTGCCACCAGCAGAGATCCGGCAAAACAGTACTTC. V and J are TRBV15 and TRBJ2-7, with D uncertain. Between the trimmed V and J ends, which lost 0 bases and 10 bases, there was a span of 10 bases. Per germline, CDR1 LNHNV and CDR2 YYDKDF (reference sequence). CDR3 length equals 12 residues.

CDR3 nucleotides: TGCAGTGCTAGAGATCGGAGGGCGAACACCGGGGAGCTGTTTTTT. Translated, it gives CSARDRRANTGELFF. This chain links TRBV20-1 with TRBJ2-2, with TRBD2 as a possible D gene (6 bases). Trimming left V 0 bases short and J 0 bases short, with 8 bases between. This CDR3 contains 15 residues. The germline CDR1 and CDR2 sequences are DFQATT and SNEGSKA (reference sequence).

The chain is built from TRBV6-5 and TRBJ2-5; 11 positions match TRBD1. V lost 6 bases, J lost 6 bases, and 6 bases stayed unmatched. Germline loops: CDR1 MNHEY, CDR2 SVGAGI. The CDR3 is 14 amino acids. This chain's CDR3 is CASSQDRGLKTQYF. The CDR3, as DNA: TGTGCCAGCAGCCAGGACAGGGGGCTGAAGACCCAGTACTTC.